The clone carrying this TCR beta chain was recorded many times. The CDR3 runs to 13 residues. Between the trimmed V and J ends, which lost 0 bases and 11 bases, there was a span of 13 bases. The germline gives CDR1 SGHNT, CDR2 YYREEE (reference sequence). This sample was included in a study of blood T cells in healthy people across ages. Next came a second PCR, run for about 6 to 12 cycles, which used a sample-barcoded 5' primer along with a J-beta primer mix. TCRdb fed the 5' RACE reads into MiXCR, producing one record per CDR3 protein. The sample gives 550,000 to 800,000 distinct CDR3 sequences, 32% of which show up once; 15% is in the top ten. Isolated per sample were at least 6 million PBMCs.

The V gene is TRBV5-4, the J gene TRBJ2-3; no clear D gene. The clonotype comes from a woman over 75 in good health. Sequences were obtained from blood. Written as DNA, the CDR3 is TGTGCCAGCAGCTTGGAGTTATCGGCACTGCAGTATTTT. Translated: CASSLELSALQYF.